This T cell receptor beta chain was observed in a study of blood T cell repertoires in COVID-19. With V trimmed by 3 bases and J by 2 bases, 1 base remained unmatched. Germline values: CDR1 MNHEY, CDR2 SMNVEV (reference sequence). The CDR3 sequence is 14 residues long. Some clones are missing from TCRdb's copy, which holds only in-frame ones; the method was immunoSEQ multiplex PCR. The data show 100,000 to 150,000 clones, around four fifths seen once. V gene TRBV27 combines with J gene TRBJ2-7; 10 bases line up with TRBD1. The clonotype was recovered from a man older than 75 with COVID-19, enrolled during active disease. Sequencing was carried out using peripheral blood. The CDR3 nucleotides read TGTGCCAGCAGTTTCGACAGGGGGCCCTACGAGCAGTACTTC. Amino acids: CASSFDRGPYEQYF.